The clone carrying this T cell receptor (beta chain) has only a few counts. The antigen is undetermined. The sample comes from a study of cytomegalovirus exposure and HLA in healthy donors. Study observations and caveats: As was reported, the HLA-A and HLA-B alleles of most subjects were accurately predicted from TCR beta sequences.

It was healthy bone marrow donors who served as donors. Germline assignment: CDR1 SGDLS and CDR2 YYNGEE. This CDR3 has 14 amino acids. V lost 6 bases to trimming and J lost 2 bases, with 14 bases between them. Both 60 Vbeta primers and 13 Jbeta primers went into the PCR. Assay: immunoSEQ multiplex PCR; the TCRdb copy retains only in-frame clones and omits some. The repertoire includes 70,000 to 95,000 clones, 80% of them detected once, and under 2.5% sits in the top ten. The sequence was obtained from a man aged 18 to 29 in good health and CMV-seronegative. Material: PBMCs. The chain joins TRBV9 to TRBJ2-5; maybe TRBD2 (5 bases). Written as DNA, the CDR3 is TGTGCCAGCAATTTGGGGAGCGCTCAAGAGACCCAGTACTTC. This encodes CASNLGSAQETQYF.